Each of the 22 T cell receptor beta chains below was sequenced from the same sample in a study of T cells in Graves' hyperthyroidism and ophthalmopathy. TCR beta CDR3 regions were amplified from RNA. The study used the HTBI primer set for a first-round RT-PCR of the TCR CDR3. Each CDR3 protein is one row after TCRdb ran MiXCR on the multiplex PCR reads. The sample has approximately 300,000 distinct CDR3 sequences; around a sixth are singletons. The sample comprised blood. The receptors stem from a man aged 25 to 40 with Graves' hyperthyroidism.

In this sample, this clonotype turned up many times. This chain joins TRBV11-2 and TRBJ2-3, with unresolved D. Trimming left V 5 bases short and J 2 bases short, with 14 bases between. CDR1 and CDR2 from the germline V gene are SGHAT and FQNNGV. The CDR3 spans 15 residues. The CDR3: CASSPGRQHTDTQYF. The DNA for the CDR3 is TGTGCCAGCAGCCCTGGGCGGCAGCACACAGATACGCAGTATTTT. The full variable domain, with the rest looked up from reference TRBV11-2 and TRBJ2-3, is EAGVAQSPRYKIIEKRQSVAFWCNPISGHATLYWYQQILGQGPKLLIQFQNNGVVDDSQLPKDRFSAERLKGVDSTLKIQPAKLEDSAVYLCASSPGRQHTDTQYFGPGTRLTVL.

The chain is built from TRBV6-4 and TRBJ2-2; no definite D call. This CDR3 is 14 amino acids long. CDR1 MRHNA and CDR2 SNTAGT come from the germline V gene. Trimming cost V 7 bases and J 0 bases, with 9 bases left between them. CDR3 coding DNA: TGTGCCAGCACTGGCGACGCGAACACCGGGGAGCTGTTTTTT. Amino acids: CASTGDANTGELFF.

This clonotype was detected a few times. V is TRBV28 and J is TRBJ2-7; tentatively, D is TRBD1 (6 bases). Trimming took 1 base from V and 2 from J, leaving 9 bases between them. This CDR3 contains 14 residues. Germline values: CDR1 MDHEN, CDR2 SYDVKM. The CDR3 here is CASSLSPGAYEQYF. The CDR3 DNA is TGTGCCAGCAGTTTATCTCCAGGGGCCTACGAGCAGTACTTC. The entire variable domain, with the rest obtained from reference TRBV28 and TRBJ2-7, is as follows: DVKVTQSSRYLVKRTGEKVFLECVQDMDHENMFWYRQDPGLGLRLIYFSYDVKMKEKGDIPEGYSVSREKKERFSLILESASTNQTSMYLCASSLSPGAYEQYFGPGTRLTVT.

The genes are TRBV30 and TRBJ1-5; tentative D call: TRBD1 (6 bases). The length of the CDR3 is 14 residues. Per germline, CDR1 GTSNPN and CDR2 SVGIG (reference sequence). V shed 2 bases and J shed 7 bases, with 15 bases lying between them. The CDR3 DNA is TGTGCCTGGAGTAGGGGGGGAAAGCTCCAGCCCCAGCATTTT. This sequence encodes CAWSRGGKLQPQHF.

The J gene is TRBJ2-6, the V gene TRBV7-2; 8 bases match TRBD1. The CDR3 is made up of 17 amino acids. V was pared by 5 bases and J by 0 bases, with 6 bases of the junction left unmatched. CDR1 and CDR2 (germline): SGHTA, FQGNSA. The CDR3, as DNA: TGTGCCAGCAGCCTGACAGGGGCTGCCTCTGGGGCCAACGTCCTGACTTTC. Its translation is CASSLTGAASGANVLTF.

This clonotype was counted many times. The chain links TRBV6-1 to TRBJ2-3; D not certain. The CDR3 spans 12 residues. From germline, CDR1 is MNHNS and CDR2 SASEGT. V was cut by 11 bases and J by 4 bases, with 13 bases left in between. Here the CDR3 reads CAHGRSPDTQYF. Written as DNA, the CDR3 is TGTGCCCACGGTCGGAGTCCAGATACGCAGTATTTT.

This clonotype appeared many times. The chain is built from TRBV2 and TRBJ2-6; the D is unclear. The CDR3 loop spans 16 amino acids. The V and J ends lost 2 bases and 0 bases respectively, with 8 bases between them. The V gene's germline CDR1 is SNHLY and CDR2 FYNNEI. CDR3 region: CASSERRRSGANVLTF. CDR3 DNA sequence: TGTGCCAGCAGTGAAAGGCGCCGCTCTGGGGCCAACGTCCTGACTTTC.

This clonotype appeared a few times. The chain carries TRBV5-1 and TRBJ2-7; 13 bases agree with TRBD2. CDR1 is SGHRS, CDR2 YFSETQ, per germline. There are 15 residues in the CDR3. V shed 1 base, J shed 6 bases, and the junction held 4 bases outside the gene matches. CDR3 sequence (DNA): TGCGCCAGCAGCTTGATAGGACTAGCGGGAGCCGAGCAGTACTTC. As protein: CASSLIGLAGAEQYF.

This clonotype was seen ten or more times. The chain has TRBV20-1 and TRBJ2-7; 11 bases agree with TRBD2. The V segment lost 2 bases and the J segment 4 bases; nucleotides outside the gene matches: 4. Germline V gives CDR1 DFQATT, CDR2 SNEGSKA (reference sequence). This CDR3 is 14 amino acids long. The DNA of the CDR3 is TGCAGTGCTAGATCAGGGACTAGCGGATACGAGCAGTACTTC. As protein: CSARSGTSGYEQYF.

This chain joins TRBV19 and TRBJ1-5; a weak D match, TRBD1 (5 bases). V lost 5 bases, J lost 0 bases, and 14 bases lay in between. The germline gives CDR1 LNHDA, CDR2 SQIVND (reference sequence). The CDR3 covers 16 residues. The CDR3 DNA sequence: TGTGCCAGTAGTTCGACAGACTGGGGTAGCAATCAGCCCCAGCATTTT. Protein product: CASSSTDWGSNQPQHF.

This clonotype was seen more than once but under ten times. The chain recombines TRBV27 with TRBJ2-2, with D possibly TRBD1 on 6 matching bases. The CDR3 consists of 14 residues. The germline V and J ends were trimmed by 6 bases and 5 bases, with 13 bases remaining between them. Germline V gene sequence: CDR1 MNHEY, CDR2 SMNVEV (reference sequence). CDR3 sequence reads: CASRPDGTTGELFF. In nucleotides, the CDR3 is TGTGCCAGCAGGCCAGACGGGACAACCGGGGAGCTGTTTTTT.

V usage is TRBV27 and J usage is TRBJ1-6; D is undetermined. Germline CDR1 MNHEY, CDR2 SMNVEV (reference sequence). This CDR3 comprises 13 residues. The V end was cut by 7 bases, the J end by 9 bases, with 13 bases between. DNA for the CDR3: TGTGCCAGCACTTCGAAGGTTGGTTCACCCCTCCACTTT. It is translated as CASTSKVGSPLHF.

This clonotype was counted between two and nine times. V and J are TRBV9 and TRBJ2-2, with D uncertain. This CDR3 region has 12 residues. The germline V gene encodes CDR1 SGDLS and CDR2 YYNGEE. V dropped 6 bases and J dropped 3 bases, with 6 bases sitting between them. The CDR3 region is CASTPDTGELFF. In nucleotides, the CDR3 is TGTGCCAGCACACCAGACACCGGGGAGCTGTTTTTT.

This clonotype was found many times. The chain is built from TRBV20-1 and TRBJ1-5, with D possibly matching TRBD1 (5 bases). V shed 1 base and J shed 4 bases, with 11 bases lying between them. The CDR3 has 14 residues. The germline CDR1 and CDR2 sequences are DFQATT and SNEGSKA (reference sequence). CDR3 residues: CSARGGRENQPQHF. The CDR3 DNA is TGCAGTGCTAGAGGGGGGAGGGAGAATCAGCCCCAGCATTTT.

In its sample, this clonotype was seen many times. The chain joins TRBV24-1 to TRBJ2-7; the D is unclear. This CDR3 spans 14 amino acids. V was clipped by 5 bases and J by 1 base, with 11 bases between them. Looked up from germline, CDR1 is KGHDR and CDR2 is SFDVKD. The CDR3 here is CATSASDGSYEQYF. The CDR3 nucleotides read TGTGCCACCAGTGCCTCGGACGGTTCCTACGAGCAGTACTTC.

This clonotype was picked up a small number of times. In DNA form, the CDR3 reads TGTGCCAGCAGCTCGAGGGGAAGCGGGGCTGAAGCTTTCTTT. It specifies CASSSRGSGAEAFF. V usage is TRBV5-5 and J usage is TRBJ1-1; possibly TRBD1 for D (5 bases). Germline lookup yields CDR1 SGHKS and CDR2 YYEKEE (reference sequence). V was shortened by 3 bases and J by 6 bases, with 15 bases between the two germline ends. The CDR3 has 14 amino acids.

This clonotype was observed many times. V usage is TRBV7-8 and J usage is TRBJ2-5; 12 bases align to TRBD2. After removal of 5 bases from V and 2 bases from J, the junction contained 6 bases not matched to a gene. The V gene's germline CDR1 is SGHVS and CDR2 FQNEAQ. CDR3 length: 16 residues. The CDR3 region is CASSLQTSGRQETQYF. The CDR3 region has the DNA TGTGCCAGCAGCCTTCAGACTAGCGGGAGACAAGAGACCCAGTACTTC.

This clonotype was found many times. CDR3 region: CASSSMTRGSYEQYF. The CDR3 DNA follows: TGTGCCAGCAGCTCGATGACTAGGGGATCCTACGAGCAGTACTTC. The chain links TRBV11-1 to TRBJ2-7; a weak D match, TRBD2 (6 bases). V was clipped by 4 bases and J by 1 base, with 14 bases between them. Germline V gives CDR1 SGHAT, CDR2 FQDESV (reference sequence). CDR3 length: 15 amino acids. Variable domain in full (rest from reference TRBV11-1 and TRBJ2-7): EAEVAQSPRYKITEKSQAVAFWCDPISGHATLYWYRQILGQGPELLVQFQDESVVDDSQLPKDRFSAERLKGVDSTLKIQPAELGDSAMYLCASSSMTRGSYEQYFGPGTRLTVT.

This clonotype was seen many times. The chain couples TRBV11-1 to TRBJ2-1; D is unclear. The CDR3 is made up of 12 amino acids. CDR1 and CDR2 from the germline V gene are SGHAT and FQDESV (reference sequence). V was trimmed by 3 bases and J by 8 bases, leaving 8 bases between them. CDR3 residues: CASSLLEYEQFF. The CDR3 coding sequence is TGTGCCAGCAGCTTGCTTGAGTATGAGCAGTTCTTC.

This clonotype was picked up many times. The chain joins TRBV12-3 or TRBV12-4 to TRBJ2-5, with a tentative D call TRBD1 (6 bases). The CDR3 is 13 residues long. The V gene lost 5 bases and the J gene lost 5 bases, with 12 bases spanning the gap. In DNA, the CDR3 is TGTGCCAGCAGTCGTTCAGGGGTCGAGACCCAGTACTTC. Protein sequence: CASSRSGVETQYF.

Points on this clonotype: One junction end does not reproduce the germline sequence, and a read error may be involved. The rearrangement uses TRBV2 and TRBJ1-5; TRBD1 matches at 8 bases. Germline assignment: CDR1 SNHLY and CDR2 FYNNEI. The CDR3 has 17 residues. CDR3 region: CVSSGTGTGANNQPQHF. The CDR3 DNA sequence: TGTGTCAGCAGTGGGACAGGAACAGGGGCGAACAATCAGCCCCAGCATTTT.

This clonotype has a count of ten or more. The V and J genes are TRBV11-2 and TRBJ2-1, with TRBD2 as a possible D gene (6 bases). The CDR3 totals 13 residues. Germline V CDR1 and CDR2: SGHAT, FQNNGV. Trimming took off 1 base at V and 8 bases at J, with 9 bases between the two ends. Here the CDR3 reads CASSLGEDDEQFF. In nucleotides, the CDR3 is TGTGCCAGCAGCTTAGGGGAGGATGATGAGCAGTTCTTC.